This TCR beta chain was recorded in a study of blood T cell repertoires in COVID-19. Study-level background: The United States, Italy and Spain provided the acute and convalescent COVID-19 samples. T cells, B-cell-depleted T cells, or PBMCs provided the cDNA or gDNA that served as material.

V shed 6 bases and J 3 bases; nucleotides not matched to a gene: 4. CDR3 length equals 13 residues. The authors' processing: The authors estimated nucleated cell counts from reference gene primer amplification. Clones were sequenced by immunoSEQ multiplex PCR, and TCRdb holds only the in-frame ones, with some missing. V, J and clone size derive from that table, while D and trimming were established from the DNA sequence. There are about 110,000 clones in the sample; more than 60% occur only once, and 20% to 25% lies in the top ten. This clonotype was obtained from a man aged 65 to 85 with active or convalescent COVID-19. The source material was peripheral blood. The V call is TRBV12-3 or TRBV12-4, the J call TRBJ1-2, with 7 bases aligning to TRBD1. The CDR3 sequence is CASSLDRDYGYTF. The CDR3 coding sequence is TGTGCCAGCAGCCTAGACAGGGACTATGGCTACACCTTC.